A selection of T cell receptor beta chains follows, all from one sample in a study of CD8 T cells in ankylosing spondylitis. TCRdb recomputed calls from the 5' RACE reads with MiXCR, one row per CDR3 protein. Among 180,000 or so distinct CDR3 sequences listed, about 9.9% were seen once. Sequenced: blood, either unsorted or a sorted T cell fraction (not recorded which). These receptors all come from a male donor with ankylosing spondylitis or in good health (not recorded which). Both conserved end residues are part of each CDR3. Size is omitted from some rows. Given values are once, few, many or a class for expanded clones.

CDR3 protein: CASSVLAPPHNEQFF; V gene: TRBV2; clone size: few
CDR3 protein: CASSPGTFSYEQYF; V gene: TRBV7-6; clone size: many
CDR3 protein: CASSLWREIQDTQYF; V gene: TRBV5-1; clone size: many
CDR3 protein: CASSPTYQNTGELFF; V gene: TRBV5-1; clone size: many
CDR3 protein: CASSYSLNEQFF; V gene: TRBV6-5; clone size: many
CDR3 protein: CASSRKGQGNQPQHF; V gene: TRBV12-3/TRBV12-4; clone size: few
CDR3 protein: CAISPSSGSFQWKQFF; V gene: TRBV10-3; clone size: many
CDR3 protein: CASSSPLGTSRTDTQYF; V gene: TRBV5-1; clone size: -
CDR3 protein: CASSPRTLAPDEQFF; V gene: TRBV6-1; clone size: -
CDR3 protein: CSVAATERETQYF; V gene: TRBV29-1; clone size: -
CDR3 protein: CASSEWTGGPRNEQFF; V gene: TRBV6-1; clone size: -
CDR3 protein: CASSHSRGSGAHTDTQYF; V gene: TRBV7-8; clone size: -
CDR3 protein: CASSLAVGGAGEQFF; V gene: TRBV5-1; clone size: -
CDR3 protein: CASSETTGRYGYTF; V gene: TRBV6-1; clone size: many
CDR3 protein: CASCPGQPFPGTDTQYF; V gene: TRBV5-1; clone size: many
CDR3 protein: CSARDPREKEQFF; V gene: TRBV20-1; clone size: few
CDR3 protein: CASSTAGDQPQHF; V gene: TRBV6-1; clone size: many
CDR3 protein: CASSQDRADFGAFF; V gene: TRBV4-1; clone size: many
CDR3 protein: CASSFSYGNTEAFF; V gene: TRBV5-1; clone size: many
CDR3 protein: CASSHDYEQYF; V gene: TRBV7-8; clone size: many
CDR3 protein: CASSWTGGREKLFF; V gene: TRBV28; clone size: few
CDR3 protein: CASSPLGRTLYEQYF; V gene: TRBV9; clone size: -
CDR3 protein: CASSFQNPGANVLTF; V gene: TRBV5-1; clone size: -
CDR3 protein: CASSFGTSSNQPQHF; V gene: TRBV12-3/TRBV12-4; clone size: -
CDR3 protein: CASAQFGYTF; V gene: TRBV28; clone size: many
CDR3 protein: CASSLGWFSNSYEQYF; V gene: TRBV3-1; clone size: few
CDR3 protein: CASRGTSGIDEQFF; V gene: TRBV5-1; clone size: many
CDR3 protein: CASSRGTSADTQYF; V gene: TRBV5-1; clone size: many
CDR3 protein: CASSASQGSTEAFF; V gene: TRBV6-4; clone size: -
CDR3 protein: CASSLGGAETQYF; V gene: TRBV27; clone size: many
CDR3 protein: CSGTGPGGNTEAFF; V gene: TRBV20-1; clone size: many
CDR3 protein: CASSLYNSPLHF; V gene: TRBV7-2; clone size: -
CDR3 protein: CASSLVFEHEQFF; V gene: TRBV5-1; clone size: -
CDR3 protein: CSARDQGQGAGGLGEQFF; V gene: TRBV20-1; clone size: many
CDR3 protein: CAISEKERGEQFF; V gene: TRBV10-3; clone size: many
CDR3 protein: CASSYNQGDTGELFF; V gene: TRBV6-5; clone size: many
CDR3 protein: CATSDTDQAIHEQYF; V gene: TRBV24-1; clone size: many
CDR3 protein: CAISEDRSGGYEQYF; V gene: TRBV10-3; clone size: many
CDR3 protein: CASSPGQGAADTQYF; V gene: TRBV7-3; clone size: once
CDR3 protein: CASSPGGTVAGELFF; V gene: TRBV5-1; clone size: many
CDR3 protein: CASSSRDRGRETQYF; V gene: TRBV7-9; clone size: -
CDR3 protein: CASEGGHEQFF; V gene: TRBV5-1; clone size: -
CDR3 protein: CAIRQGADQPQHF; V gene: TRBV10-3; clone size: many
CDR3 protein: CASSESHLDIQYF; V gene: TRBV12-3/TRBV12-4; clone size: once
CDR3 protein: CSARDGREAFF; V gene: TRBV20-1; clone size: many
CDR3 protein: CASSESGLQPQHF; V gene: TRBV25-1; clone size: few
CDR3 protein: CASSKQGYEQYF; V gene: TRBV6-6; clone size: many
CDR3 protein: CASRPTSGRTEQYF; V gene: TRBV6-2/TRBV6-3; clone size: -
CDR3 protein: CSARDWRSRADNTDTQYF; V gene: TRBV20-1; clone size: many
CDR3 protein: CASSWGGIFSLGANVLTF; V gene: TRBV11-2; clone size: -
CDR3 protein: CASSLVTGRTDTQYF; V gene: TRBV7-2; clone size: many
CDR3 protein: CASSPDGDGAGYTF; V gene: TRBV7-9; clone size: few
CDR3 protein: CASSRAGTGVTDTQYF; V gene: TRBV7-2; clone size: -
CDR3 protein: CSATDRDNEKLFF; V gene: TRBV20-1; clone size: many
CDR3 protein: CASSQDLIGGSFSSYGQYF; V gene: TRBV3-1; clone size: -